This TCR beta chain is drawn from a study of T cell responses to AZD1222 COVID-19 vaccine. Whole-study results and caveats: Researchers took repertoire samples only after the peak T cell response had come.

CDR1 is SGHRS, CDR2 YFSETQ, per germline. CDR3 length equals 15 residues. Between the trimmed V and J ends, which lost 0 bases and 3 bases, there was a span of 12 bases. Second-dose schedules of about 4 or about 12 weeks were combined. Sequencing used immunoSEQ multiplex PCR; TCRdb keeps in-frame clones, though not all of them. The table shows about 94,000 clones, with less than 85% occurring only once. Turning to this clone: Its cognate antigen is unknown.

The source was peripheral blood, collected 28 days after the second AZD1222 dose. The rearrangement links TRBV5-1 to TRBJ2-5, with D unclear. The origin of this receptor is an adult who received the AZD1222 COVID-19 vaccine. The CDR3 sequence: CASSLASGAEETQYF. The CDR3 DNA reads as TGCGCCAGCAGCTTGGCGTCAGGAGCAGAAGAGACCCAGTACTTC.